This T cell receptor beta chain emerged from a study of cytotoxic CD8 clonotypes in ibrutinib-treated CLL. A word on this clone: What it binds is unknown.

Sequenced by immunoSEQ multiplex PCR; TCRdb stores in-frame clones only, minus some. Among some 140,000 clones listed, around 93% were seen once. General study results and limits: Sampling time points were not equivalent between sustained-remission and progressing patients. Baseline-level clonality went beyond age-matched healthy donors and moved in step with circulating CD8+ T-cell counts.

Germline-derived CDR1 and CDR2 are PRHDT and FYEKMQ (reference sequence). The CDR3 sequence is 15 residues long. V lost 8 bases and J lost 3; bases outside the gene matches: 9. V gene TRBV13 combines with J gene TRBJ1-2; 10 bases are shared with TRBD1. Sequences were derived from PBMCs, sampled after 12 months of ibrutinib treatment. This clonotype originated in a human donor with chronic lymphocytic leukemia. CDR3 amino acids: CASGRKDRGDYGYTF. The CDR3 coding sequence is TGTGCCAGCGGGAGAAAGGACAGGGGGGACTATGGCTACACCTTC.